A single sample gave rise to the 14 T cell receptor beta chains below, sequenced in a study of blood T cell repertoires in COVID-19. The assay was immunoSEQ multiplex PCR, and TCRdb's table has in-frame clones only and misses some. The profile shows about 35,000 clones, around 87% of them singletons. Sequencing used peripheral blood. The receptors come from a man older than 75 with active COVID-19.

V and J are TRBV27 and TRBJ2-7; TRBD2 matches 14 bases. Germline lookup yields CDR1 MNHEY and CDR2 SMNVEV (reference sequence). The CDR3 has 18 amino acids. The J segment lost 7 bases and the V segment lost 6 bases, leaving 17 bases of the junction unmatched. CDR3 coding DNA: TGTGCCAGCAGCATTATTCAGCCGGGACTAGCGGGAGCAAGGGAGCAGTACTTC. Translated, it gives CASSIIQPGLAGAREQYF.

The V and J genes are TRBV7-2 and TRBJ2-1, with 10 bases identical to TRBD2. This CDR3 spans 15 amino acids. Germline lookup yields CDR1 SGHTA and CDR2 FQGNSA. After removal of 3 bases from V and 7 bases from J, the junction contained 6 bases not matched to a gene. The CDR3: CASSFGGLAANEQFF. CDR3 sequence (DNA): TGTGCCAGCAGCTTTGGCGGACTAGCGGCTAATGAGCAGTTCTTC.

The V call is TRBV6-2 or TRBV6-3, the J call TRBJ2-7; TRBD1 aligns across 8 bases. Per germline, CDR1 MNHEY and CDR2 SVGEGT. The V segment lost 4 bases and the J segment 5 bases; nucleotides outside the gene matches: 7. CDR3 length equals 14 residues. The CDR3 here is CASSSWTGMHEQYF. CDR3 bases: TGTGCCAGCAGTTCATGGACAGGGATGCACGAGCAGTACTTC.

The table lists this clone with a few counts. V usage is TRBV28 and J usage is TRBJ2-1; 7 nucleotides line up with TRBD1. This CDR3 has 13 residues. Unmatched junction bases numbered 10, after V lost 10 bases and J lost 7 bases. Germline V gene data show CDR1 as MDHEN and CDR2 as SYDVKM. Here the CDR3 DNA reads TGTGCCACCGTGATCCAGGGGGATAATGAGCAGTTCTTC. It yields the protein CATVIQGDNEQFF.

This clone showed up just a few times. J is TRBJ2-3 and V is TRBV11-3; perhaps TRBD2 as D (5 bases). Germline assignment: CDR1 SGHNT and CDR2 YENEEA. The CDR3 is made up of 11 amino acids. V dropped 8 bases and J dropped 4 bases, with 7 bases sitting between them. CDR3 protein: CASRGSDTQYF. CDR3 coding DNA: TGTGCCAGCCGGGGATCAGATACGCAGTATTTT. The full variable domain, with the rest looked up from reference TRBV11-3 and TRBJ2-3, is EAGVVQSPRYKIIEKKQPVAFWCNPISGHNTLYWYLQNLGQGPELLIRYENEEAVDDSQLPKDRFSAERLKGVDSTLKIQPAELGDSAVYLCASRGSDTQYFGPGTRLTVL.

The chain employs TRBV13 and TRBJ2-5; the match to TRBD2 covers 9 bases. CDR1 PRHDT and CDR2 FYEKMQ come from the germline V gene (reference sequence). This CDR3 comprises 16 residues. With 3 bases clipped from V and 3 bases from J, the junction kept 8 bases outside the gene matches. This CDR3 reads CASSFKDSGSEETQYF. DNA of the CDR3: TGTGCCAGCAGCTTTAAAGATAGCGGGAGCGAAGAGACCCAGTACTTC.

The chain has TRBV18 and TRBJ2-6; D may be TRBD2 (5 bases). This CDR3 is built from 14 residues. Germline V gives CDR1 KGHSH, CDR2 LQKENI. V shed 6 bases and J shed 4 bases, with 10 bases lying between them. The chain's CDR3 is CASSRAGGANVLTF. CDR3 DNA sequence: TGTGCCAGCTCGCGGGCCGGGGGGGCCAACGTCCTGACTTTC.

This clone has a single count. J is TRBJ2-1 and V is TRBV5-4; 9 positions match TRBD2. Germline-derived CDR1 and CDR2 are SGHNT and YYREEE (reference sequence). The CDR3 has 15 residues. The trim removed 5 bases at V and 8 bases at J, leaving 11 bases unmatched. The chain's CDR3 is CASSHSVSGSDEQFF. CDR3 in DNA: TGTGCCAGCAGTCATAGTGTTAGCGGGAGCGATGAGCAGTTCTTC.

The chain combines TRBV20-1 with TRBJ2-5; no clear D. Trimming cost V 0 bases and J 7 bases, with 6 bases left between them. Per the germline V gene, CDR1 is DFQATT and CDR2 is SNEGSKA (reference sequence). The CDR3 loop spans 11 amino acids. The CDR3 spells CSARDSGTQYF. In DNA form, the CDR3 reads TGCAGTGCTAGAGATTCCGGGACCCAGTACTTC.

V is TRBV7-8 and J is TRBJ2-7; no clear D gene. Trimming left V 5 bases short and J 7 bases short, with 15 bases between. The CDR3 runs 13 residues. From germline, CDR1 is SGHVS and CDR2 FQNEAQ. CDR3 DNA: TGTGCCAGCAGCCGACGGTTCCCCCCAGAGCAGTACTTC. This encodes CASSRRFPPEQYF.

The CDR3 loop is CATSDGQVTNYGYTF. The CDR3 DNA follows: TGTGCCACCAGTGACGGACAGGTCACTAACTATGGCTACACCTTC. The chain combines TRBV24-1 with TRBJ1-2, with 7 bases aligning to TRBD1. The CDR3 length is 15 residues. J was trimmed by 0 bases and V by 4 bases; bases with no gene match: 4. The germline V gene has CDR1 KGHDR and CDR2 SFDVKD.

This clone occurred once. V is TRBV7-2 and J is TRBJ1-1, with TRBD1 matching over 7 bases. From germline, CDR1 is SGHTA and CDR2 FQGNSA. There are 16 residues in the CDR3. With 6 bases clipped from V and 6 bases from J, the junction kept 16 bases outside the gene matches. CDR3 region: CASSEQGLPLRAEAFF. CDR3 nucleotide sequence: TGTGCCAGCAGTGAACAGGGGCTGCCGCTACGCGCTGAAGCTTTCTTT.

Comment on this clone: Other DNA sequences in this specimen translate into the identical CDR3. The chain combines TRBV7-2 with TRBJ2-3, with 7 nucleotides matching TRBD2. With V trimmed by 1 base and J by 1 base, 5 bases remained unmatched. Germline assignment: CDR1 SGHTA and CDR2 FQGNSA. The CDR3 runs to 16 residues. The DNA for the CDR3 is TGTGCCAGCAGCTTAGATATGGGGAGGGGCACAGATACGCAGTATTTT. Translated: CASSLDMGRGTDTQYF.

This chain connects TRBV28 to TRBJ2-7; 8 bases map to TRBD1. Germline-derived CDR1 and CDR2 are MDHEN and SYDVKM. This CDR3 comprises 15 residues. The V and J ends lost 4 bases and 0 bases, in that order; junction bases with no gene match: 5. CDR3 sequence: CASSSAGTGSYEQYF. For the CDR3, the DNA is TGTGCCAGCAGTTCTGCCGGGACAGGCTCCTACGAGCAGTACTTC.